The rows below give T cell receptor beta chains drawn from one sample of a study of cytomegalovirus exposure and HLA in healthy donors. Using immunoSEQ multiplex PCR, the repertoire was profiled, and TCRdb retains in-frame clones only, with some absent. The sample yields roughly 180,000 clones, around 80% seen once. Sequenced sample: PBMCs. The receptors come from a woman under 40 in good health and CMV-seropositive. Each CDR3 is given with its conserved first and last residue. The order of the fields is CDR3 protein, CDR3 DNA, D gene, V gene, clone size, J gene. The D gene is left open where the match is weak. A row's size may be missing; if present it is once, few, many or a size class.

CDR3 protein: CASSRTSGGNNEQFF
CDR3 DNA: TGCGCCAGCAGCAGGACTAGCGGGGGCAACAATGAGCAGTTCTTC
D gene: TRBD2
V gene: TRBV5-1
clone size: -
J gene: TRBJ2-1

CDR3 protein: CASSRRTGVGYEQYF
CDR3 DNA: TGTGCCAGCAGTAGGAGGACAGGGGTCGGCTACGAGCAGTACTTC
D gene: TRBD1
V gene: TRBV27
clone size: -
J gene: TRBJ2-7

CDR3 protein: CASKRMGGTASGAYNEQFF
CDR3 DNA: TGTGCCAGCAAGCGAATGGGTGGTACTGCCAGCGGGGCCTACAATGAGCAGTTCTTC
D gene: TRBD2
V gene: TRBV28
clone size: -
J gene: TRBJ2-1

CDR3 protein: CASREISNQPQHF
CDR3 DNA: TGTGCCAGCAGAGAGATTAGCAATCAGCCCCAGCATTTT
D gene: -
V gene: TRBV27
clone size: -
J gene: TRBJ1-5

CDR3 protein: CSLVGGEDGYTF
CDR3 DNA: TGCAGCTTAGTGGGGGGAGAGGATGGCTACACCTTC
D gene: -
V gene: TRBV29-1
clone size: -
J gene: TRBJ1-2

CDR3 protein: CASTLDGSYQETQYF
CDR3 DNA: TGTGCCAGCACACTAGATGGGTCTTACCAAGAGACCCAGTACTTC
D gene: -
V gene: TRBV2
clone size: -
J gene: TRBJ2-5

CDR3 protein: CAWSEKREVLETQYF
CDR3 DNA: TGTGCCTGGAGTGAAAAGCGGGAGGTGTTAGAGACCCAGTACTTC
D gene: TRBD2
V gene: TRBV30
clone size: once
J gene: TRBJ2-5

CDR3 protein: CATSSRTGGSYNEQFF
CDR3 DNA: TGTGCCACCAGCTCCCGGACAGGGGGCAGCTACAATGAGCAGTTCTTC
D gene: TRBD1
V gene: TRBV15
clone size: -
J gene: TRBJ2-1

CDR3 protein: CASSLILSGRTETQYF
CDR3 DNA: TGTGCCAGCAGCTTAATTCTTAGCGGGAGAACAGAGACCCAGTACTTC
D gene: TRBD2
V gene: TRBV11-3
clone size: -
J gene: TRBJ2-5

CDR3 protein: CASRPGLAGEGAYEQYF
CDR3 DNA: TGTGCCAGCAGGCCTGGACTAGCGGGAGAGGGGGCCTACGAGCAGTACTTC
D gene: TRBD2
V gene: TRBV27
clone size: -
J gene: TRBJ2-7

CDR3 protein: CASSTTGSSYNEQFF
CDR3 DNA: TGCGCCAGCAGCACGACTGGGAGCTCCTACAATGAGCAGTTCTTC
D gene: -
V gene: TRBV5-1
clone size: -
J gene: TRBJ2-1

CDR3 protein: CASSLAGYGGQYF
CDR3 DNA: TGTGCCAGCAGCTTAGCGGGATACGGTGGGCAGTACTTC
D gene: -
V gene: TRBV11-3
clone size: -
J gene: TRBJ2-7

CDR3 protein: CASSQFTIPYEQYF
CDR3 DNA: TGTGCCAGCAGCCAATTCACTATCCCCTACGAGCAGTACTTC
D gene: -
V gene: TRBV7-2
clone size: -
J gene: TRBJ2-7

CDR3 protein: CASSLAQDGAGTIYF
CDR3 DNA: TGCGCCAGCAGCTTGGCCCAAGACGGAGCCGGCACCATATATTTT
D gene: -
V gene: TRBV5-1
clone size: -
J gene: TRBJ1-3

CDR3 protein: CASSVEEGQGNYGYTF
CDR3 DNA: TGTGCCAGCAGCGTAGAAGAGGGACAGGGGAACTATGGCTACACCTTC
D gene: TRBD1
V gene: TRBV9
clone size: -
J gene: TRBJ1-2

CDR3 protein: CASSSTYEQYF
CDR3 DNA: TGTGCCAGCAGTTCGACTTACGAGCAGTACTTC
D gene: -
V gene: TRBV28
clone size: few
J gene: TRBJ2-7

CDR3 protein: CASSMFAGGSGEQYF
CDR3 DNA: TGTGCCAGTAGTATGTTCGCAGGGGGGTCGGGCGAGCAGTACTTC
D gene: -
V gene: TRBV19
clone size: -
J gene: TRBJ2-7

CDR3 protein: CAWSVGQVNTEAFF
CDR3 DNA: TGTGCCTGGAGTGTGGGACAGGTGAACACTGAAGCTTTCTTT
D gene: TRBD1
V gene: TRBV30
clone size: -
J gene: TRBJ1-1

CDR3 protein: CASSSGQGGSQPQHF
CDR3 DNA: TGTGCCAGCAGCTCGGGCCAGGGGGGCAGTCAGCCCCAGCATTTT
D gene: TRBD1
V gene: TRBV7-9
clone size: -
J gene: TRBJ1-5

CDR3 protein: CASSLTLSTDTQYF
CDR3 DNA: TGTGCCAGCAGCTTAACTCTGAGCACAGATACGCAGTATTTT
D gene: -
V gene: TRBV7-9
clone size: -
J gene: TRBJ2-3

CDR3 protein: CASTDSGRAYEQYF
CDR3 DNA: TGTGCCAGTACCGATAGCGGGAGGGCCTACGAGCAGTACTTC
D gene: TRBD2
V gene: TRBV6-1
clone size: few
J gene: TRBJ2-7

CDR3 protein: CASSAYGGRGDYGYTF
CDR3 DNA: TGTGCCAGCAGCGCGTACGGCGGCAGGGGAGACTATGGCTACACCTTC
D gene: -
V gene: TRBV7-9
clone size: -
J gene: TRBJ1-2

CDR3 protein: CASSLRDRGLTDTQYF
CDR3 DNA: TGTGCCAGCAGCCTCCGGGACAGGGGGTTGACAGATACGCAGTATTTT
D gene: TRBD1
V gene: TRBV7-9
clone size: -
J gene: TRBJ2-3

CDR3 protein: CASSYSNRADFSPQHF
CDR3 DNA: TGTGCCAGCAGTTACTCGAATCGGGCGGACTTTTCACCCCAGCATTTT
D gene: -
V gene: TRBV6-6
clone size: -
J gene: TRBJ1-5

CDR3 protein: CASSEQYGANVLTF
CDR3 DNA: TGTGCCAGCAGTGAGCAGTACGGGGCCAACGTCCTGACTTTC
D gene: -
V gene: TRBV6-1
clone size: -
J gene: TRBJ2-6

CDR3 protein: CASRAPGRNQPQHF
CDR3 DNA: TGTGCCAGCAGGGCCCCAGGGAGGAATCAGCCCCAGCATTTT
D gene: -
V gene: TRBV6-5
clone size: -
J gene: TRBJ1-5

CDR3 protein: CASSLWGSWTGHNYGYTF
CDR3 DNA: TGTGCCAGCAGTTTGTGGGGCAGCTGGACAGGCCATAACTATGGCTACACCTTC
D gene: TRBD1
V gene: TRBV28
clone size: -
J gene: TRBJ1-2

CDR3 protein: CASSLGRLETYGYTF
CDR3 DNA: TGTGCCAGCAGCTTGGGCAGGCTCGAAACCTATGGCTACACCTTC
D gene: -
V gene: TRBV5-5
clone size: few
J gene: TRBJ1-2

CDR3 protein: CASSQNRRTGVNQPQHF
CDR3 DNA: TGCGCCAGCAGCCAAAATCGAAGGACAGGGGTCAATCAGCCCCAGCATTTT
D gene: TRBD1
V gene: TRBV4-1
clone size: -
J gene: TRBJ1-5

CDR3 protein: CAISEAPWNEQFF
CDR3 DNA: TGTGCCATCAGCGAAGCCCCTTGGAATGAGCAGTTCTTC
D gene: -
V gene: TRBV10-3
clone size: -
J gene: TRBJ2-1

CDR3 protein: CASSLVGQGNTDTQYF
CDR3 DNA: TGCGCCAGCAGCTTGGTCGGGCAGGGGAACACAGATACGCAGTATTTT
D gene: -
V gene: TRBV5-1
clone size: once
J gene: TRBJ2-3

CDR3 protein: CASSSAGLAGYNEQFF
CDR3 DNA: TGTGCCAGCAGCTCTGCGGGACTTGCGGGATACAATGAGCAGTTCTTC
D gene: -
V gene: TRBV5-5
clone size: few
J gene: TRBJ2-1

CDR3 protein: CASSYSRGTEAFF
CDR3 DNA: TGTGCCAGCAGTTACTCGAGAGGCACTGAAGCTTTCTTT
D gene: -
V gene: TRBV6-5
clone size: few
J gene: TRBJ1-1

CDR3 protein: CASRQEYHGTYEQYF
CDR3 DNA: TGTGCCAGCAGGCAGGAATACCACGGGACCTACGAGCAGTACTTC
D gene: -
V gene: TRBV6-4
clone size: -
J gene: TRBJ2-7

CDR3 protein: CASSLFSRKEGNTIYF
CDR3 DNA: TGTGCCAGCAGCTTATTTTCGAGGAAAGAAGGAAACACCATATATTTT
D gene: -
V gene: TRBV7-6
clone size: -
J gene: TRBJ1-3

CDR3 protein: CASSLGSSGSHEQYF
CDR3 DNA: TGCGCCAGCAGCTTGGGTAGTAGCGGGAGCCACGAGCAGTACTTC
D gene: TRBD2
V gene: TRBV5-1
clone size: few
J gene: TRBJ2-7

CDR3 protein: CASSGGENTEAFF
CDR3 DNA: TGTGCCAGCAGTGGGGGGGAGAACACTGAAGCTTTCTTT
D gene: -
V gene: TRBV6-1
clone size: once
J gene: TRBJ1-1

CDR3 protein: CSVEDSYEQYF
CDR3 DNA: TGCAGCGTTGAAGATAGCTACGAGCAGTACTTC
D gene: -
V gene: TRBV29-1
clone size: -
J gene: TRBJ2-7

CDR3 protein: CASSLRGGVGNEKLFF
CDR3 DNA: TGTGCCAGCAGTCTAAGAGGGGGCGTCGGTAATGAAAAACTGTTTTTT
D gene: TRBD1
V gene: TRBV28
clone size: -
J gene: TRBJ1-4

CDR3 protein: CASSIDLNKVSSYEQYF
CDR3 DNA: TGTGCCAGTAGTATAGATCTCAACAAAGTCAGCTCCTACGAGCAGTACTTC
D gene: -
V gene: TRBV19
clone size: few
J gene: TRBJ2-7

CDR3 protein: CASSESGRSYEQYF
CDR3 DNA: TGTGCCAGCAGTGAGTCGGGAAGATCCTACGAGCAGTACTTC
D gene: -
V gene: TRBV25-1
clone size: -
J gene: TRBJ2-7

CDR3 protein: CASSPRASGVVGTQYF
CDR3 DNA: TGTGCCAGCAGCCCGAGGGCTAGCGGGGTTGTTGGGACCCAGTACTTC
D gene: TRBD2
V gene: TRBV5-4
clone size: -
J gene: TRBJ2-5

CDR3 protein: CASQPEAGATDTQYF
CDR3 DNA: TGTGCCAGCCAGCCCGAGGCGGGAGCTACAGATACGCAGTATTTT
D gene: TRBD2
V gene: TRBV7-2
clone size: -
J gene: TRBJ2-3

CDR3 protein: CASRRQVDTEAFF
CDR3 DNA: TGTGCCAGCAGGCGACAGGTCGACACTGAAGCTTTCTTT
D gene: -
V gene: TRBV6-5
clone size: few
J gene: TRBJ1-1

CDR3 protein: CASDLGWFSGRREQYF
CDR3 DNA: TGCGCCAGCGATCTGGGGTGGTTTAGCGGGAGGCGGGAGCAGTACTTC
D gene: TRBD2
V gene: TRBV5-1
clone size: -
J gene: TRBJ2-7

CDR3 protein: CASRDRGVPGELFF
CDR3 DNA: TGTGCCAGCAGGGACAGGGGGGTTCCCGGGGAGCTGTTTTTT
D gene: TRBD1
V gene: TRBV11-3
clone size: -
J gene: TRBJ2-2

CDR3 protein: CASRRALMAGQFGETQYF
CDR3 DNA: TGTGCCAGCAGAAGGGCCTTGATGGCAGGACAATTCGGGGAGACCCAGTACTTC
D gene: -
V gene: TRBV27
clone size: once
J gene: TRBJ2-5

CDR3 protein: CASSFPSIYNEQFF
CDR3 DNA: TGCGCCAGCAGCTTCCCTAGTATCTACAATGAGCAGTTCTTC
D gene: -
V gene: TRBV5-1
clone size: -
J gene: TRBJ2-1

CDR3 protein: CASSRGQGYIQYF
CDR3 DNA: TGTGCCAGCAGCCGCGGACAGGGATACATTCAGTACTTC
D gene: TRBD1
V gene: TRBV27
clone size: -
J gene: TRBJ2-4